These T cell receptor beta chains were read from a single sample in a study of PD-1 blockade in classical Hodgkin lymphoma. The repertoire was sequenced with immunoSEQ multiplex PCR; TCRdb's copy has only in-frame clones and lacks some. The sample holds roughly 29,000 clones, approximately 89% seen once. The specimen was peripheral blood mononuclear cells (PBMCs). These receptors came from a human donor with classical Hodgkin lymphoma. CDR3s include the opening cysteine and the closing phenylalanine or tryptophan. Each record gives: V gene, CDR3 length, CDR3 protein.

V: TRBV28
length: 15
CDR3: CASRDRTGLNNEQYF

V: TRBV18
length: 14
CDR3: CASSEGARDTEAFF

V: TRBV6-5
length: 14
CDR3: CASSARTANSPLHF

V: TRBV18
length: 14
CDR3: CASSPRARDTEAFF

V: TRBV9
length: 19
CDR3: CASSVAPTGYGSGANVLTF

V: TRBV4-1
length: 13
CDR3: CASSQDNGNTIYF

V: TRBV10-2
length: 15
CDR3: CASTLTSGNVDTQYF

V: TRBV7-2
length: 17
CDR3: CASSLVGVRGGGNTIYF

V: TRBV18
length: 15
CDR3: CASSPPGGGYNEQFF

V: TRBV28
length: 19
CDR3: CASRSRGGRAPRSYNEQFF

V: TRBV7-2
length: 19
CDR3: CASSLALHGAGGESETQYF

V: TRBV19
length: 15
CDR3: CASSSTGRGANVLTF

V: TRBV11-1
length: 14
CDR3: CASSTEGQNYGYTF